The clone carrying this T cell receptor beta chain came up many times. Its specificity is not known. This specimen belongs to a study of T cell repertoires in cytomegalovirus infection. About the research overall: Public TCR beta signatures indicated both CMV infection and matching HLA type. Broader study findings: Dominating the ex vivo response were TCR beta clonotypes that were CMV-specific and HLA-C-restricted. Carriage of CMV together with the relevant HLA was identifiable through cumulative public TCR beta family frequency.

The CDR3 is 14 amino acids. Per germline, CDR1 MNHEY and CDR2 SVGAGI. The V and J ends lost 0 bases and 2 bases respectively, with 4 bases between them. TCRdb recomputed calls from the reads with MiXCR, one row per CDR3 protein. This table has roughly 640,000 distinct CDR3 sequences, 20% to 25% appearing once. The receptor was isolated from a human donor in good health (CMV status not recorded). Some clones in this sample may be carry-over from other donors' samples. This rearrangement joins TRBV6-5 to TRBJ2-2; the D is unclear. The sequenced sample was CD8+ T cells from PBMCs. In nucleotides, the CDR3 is TGTGCCAGCAGTTACTCGGGTAACACCGGGGAGCTGTTTTTT. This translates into CASSYSGNTGELFF.